This entry concerns a single TCR beta chain. Its cognate antigen is unknown. This sample was taken from a study of T-cell reconstitution after alpha-beta-depleted transplantation in children. Unique molecular identifiers were incorporated during preparation of the TCRbeta library. Each CDR3 protein is one row after TCRdb ran MiXCR on the PCR reads. The profile shows more than 400,000 distinct CDR3 sequences, 43% of them singletons. Overall study findings and caveats: Several patients had high TCRbeta diversity at day 60; it came from surviving recipient T cells and thymic progenitors.

The CDR3 totals 14 residues. V lost 6 bases to trimming and J lost 6 bases; unmatched junction nucleotides: 11. Germline V gene lookup returns CDR1 MDHEN and CDR2 SYDVKM. Here the sequenced sample was PBMCs, taken before TCRalphabeta/CD19-depleted stem cell transplant. The clonotype was recovered from a girl aged 2 to 9 with aplastic anemia, due to receive a stem cell transplant. The J gene is TRBJ2-7, the V gene TRBV28; 7 bases fit TRBD1. CDR3 in amino acids: CASRPGTEWTEQYF. The DNA of the CDR3 is TGTGCCAGCAGACCCGGGACAGAGTGGACCGAGCAGTACTTC.